This entry features one TCR beta chain sequence. As yet, its antigen is unknown. The junction shows a germline mismatch at one end, possibly a read error. This sample was included in a study of CD8 T cells in ankylosing spondylitis. General study points: Existing reports had already noted some motif variants in reactive arthritis synovial fluid and blood. A TCR beta motif made of fewer than ten highly homologous variants seemed typical of ankylosing spondylitis blood.

Quantitative 5'-RACE with molecular barcodes produced the TCR beta libraries. TCRdb redid the calling of the 5' RACE reads with MiXCR, one entry per CDR3 protein. The sample has about 220,000 distinct CDR3 sequences, around 24% seen once. The TCR was taken from a male donor with ankylosing spondylitis or in good health (not recorded which). The sample comprised blood, either unsorted or a sorted T cell fraction (not recorded which).

The CDR3 bases are TGTGCTAGCAGCTCCCAAGCGGGAGCCTACAATGAGCAGTTCTTC. Translating it yields CASSSQAGAYNEQFF. This chain connects TRBV7-7 to TRBJ2-1, with 8 bases lining up with TRBD2. The CDR3 consists of 15 residues. The V gene's germline CDR1 is SSHAT and CDR2 FNYEAQ (reference sequence).